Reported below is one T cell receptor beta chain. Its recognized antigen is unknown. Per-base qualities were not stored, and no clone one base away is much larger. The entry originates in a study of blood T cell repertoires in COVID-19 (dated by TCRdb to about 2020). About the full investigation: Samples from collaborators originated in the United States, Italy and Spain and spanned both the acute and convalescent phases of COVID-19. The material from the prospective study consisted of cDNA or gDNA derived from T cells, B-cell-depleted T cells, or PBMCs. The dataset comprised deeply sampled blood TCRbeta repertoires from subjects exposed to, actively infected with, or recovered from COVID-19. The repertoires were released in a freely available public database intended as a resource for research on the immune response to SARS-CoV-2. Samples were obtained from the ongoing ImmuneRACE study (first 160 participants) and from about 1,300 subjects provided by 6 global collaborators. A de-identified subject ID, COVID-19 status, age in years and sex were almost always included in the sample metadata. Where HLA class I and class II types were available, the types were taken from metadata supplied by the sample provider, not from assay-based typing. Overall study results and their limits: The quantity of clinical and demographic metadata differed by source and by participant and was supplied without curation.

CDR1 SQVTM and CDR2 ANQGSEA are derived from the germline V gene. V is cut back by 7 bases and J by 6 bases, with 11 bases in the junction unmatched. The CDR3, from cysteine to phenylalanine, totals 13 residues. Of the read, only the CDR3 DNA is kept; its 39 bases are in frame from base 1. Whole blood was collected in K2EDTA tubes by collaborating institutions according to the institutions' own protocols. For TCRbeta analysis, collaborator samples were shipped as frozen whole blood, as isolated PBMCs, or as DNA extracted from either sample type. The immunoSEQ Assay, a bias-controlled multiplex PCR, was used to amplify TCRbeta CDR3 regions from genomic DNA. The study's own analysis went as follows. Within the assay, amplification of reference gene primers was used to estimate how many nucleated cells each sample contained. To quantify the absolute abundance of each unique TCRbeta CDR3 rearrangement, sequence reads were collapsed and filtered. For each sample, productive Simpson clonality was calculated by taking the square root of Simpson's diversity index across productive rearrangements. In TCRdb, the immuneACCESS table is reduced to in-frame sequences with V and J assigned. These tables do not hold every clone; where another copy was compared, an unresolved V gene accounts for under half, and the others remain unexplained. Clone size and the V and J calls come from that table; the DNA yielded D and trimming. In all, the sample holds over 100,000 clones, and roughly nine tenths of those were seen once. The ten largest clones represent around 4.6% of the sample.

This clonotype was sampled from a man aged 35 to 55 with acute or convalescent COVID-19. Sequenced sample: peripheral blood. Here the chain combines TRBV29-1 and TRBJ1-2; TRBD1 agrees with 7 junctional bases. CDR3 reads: CSARQGPGDGYTF. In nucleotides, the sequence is TGCAGCGCTAGACAGGGCCCGGGAGATGGCTACACCTTC.